This TCR beta chain originates from a study of blood T cell repertoires in COVID-19. Across the whole study: COVID-19 samples from acute and convalescent phases originated in the United States, Italy and Spain. Sample material is recorded as cDNA or gDNA derived from T cells, B-cell-depleted T cells, or PBMCs.

The germline V and J ends were trimmed by 5 bases and 4 bases, with 16 bases remaining between them. This CDR3 is built from 15 residues. Per the germline V gene, CDR1 is SGHRS and CDR2 is YFSETQ. This clone was counted once. In the original workflow: Amplification from reference gene primers served as the basis for estimated nucleated cell counts. The assay was immunoSEQ multiplex PCR, and TCRdb's table has in-frame clones only and misses some. The DNA was the basis for D and trimming; V, J and clone size are from that table. The table records around 250,000 clones, more than 75% of them present only once.

The chain has TRBV5-1 and TRBJ1-3, with a possible D match to TRBD1 (5 bases). Input material: peripheral blood. This receptor was obtained from a woman aged 70-85 years with active or convalescent COVID-19. The CDR3: CASRVNGAEGNTIYF. The CDR3 bases are TGCGCCAGCAGGGTGAATGGGGCCGAAGGAAACACCATATATTTT.